This T cell receptor (beta chain) was captured by sequencing in a study of blood T cell repertoires in COVID-19. On the study more broadly: Sites in the United States, Italy and Spain provided acute and convalescent COVID-19 samples. PBMCs, B-cell-depleted T cells, or T cells were the source of the cDNA or gDNA that made up the material.

Original processing notes: Researchers report that nucleated cell counts were estimated from reference gene primer amplification. TCRdb's table, derived via immunoSEQ multiplex PCR, lists solely in-frame clones and lacks some. V and J calls plus clone size are reproduced from that table; the DNA served to infer D and trimming. Of more than 100,000 clones in the sample, approximately 80% were seen once. This clone was detected only once. The V gene's germline CDR1 is KGHSH and CDR2 LQKENI. This CDR3 region has 17 residues. The V gene end was trimmed by 0 bases and the J gene end by 1 base; junction bases not matched to a gene: 5.

The sequence came from a human donor in a cohort sampled during active COVID-19. The specimen was peripheral blood. This chain joins TRBV18 and TRBJ2-2; 7 bases map to TRBD1. The CDR3 region is CASSPPGRTGNTGELFF. Written as DNA, the CDR3 is TGTGCCAGCTCACCACCCGGCCGGACAGGGAACACCGGGGAGCTGTTTTTT.